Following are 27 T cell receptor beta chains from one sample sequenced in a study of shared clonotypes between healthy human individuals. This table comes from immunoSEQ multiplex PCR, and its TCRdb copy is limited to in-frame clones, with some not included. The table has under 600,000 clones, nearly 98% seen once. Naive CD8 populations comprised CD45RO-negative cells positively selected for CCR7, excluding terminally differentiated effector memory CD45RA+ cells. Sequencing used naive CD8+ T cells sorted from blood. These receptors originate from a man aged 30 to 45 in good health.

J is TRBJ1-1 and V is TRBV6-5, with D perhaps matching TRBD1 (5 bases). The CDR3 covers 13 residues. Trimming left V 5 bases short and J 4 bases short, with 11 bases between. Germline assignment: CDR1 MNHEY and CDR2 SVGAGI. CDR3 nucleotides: TGTGCCAGCAGTACCACAGGCAGCACTGAAGCTTTCTTT. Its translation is CASSTTGSTEAFF.

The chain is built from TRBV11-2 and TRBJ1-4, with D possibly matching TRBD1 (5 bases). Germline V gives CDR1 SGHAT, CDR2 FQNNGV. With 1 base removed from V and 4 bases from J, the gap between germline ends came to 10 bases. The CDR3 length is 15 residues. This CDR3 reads CASSLAQGRNEKLFF. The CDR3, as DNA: TGTGCCAGCAGCTTAGCCCAGGGTCGTAATGAAAAACTGTTTTTT.

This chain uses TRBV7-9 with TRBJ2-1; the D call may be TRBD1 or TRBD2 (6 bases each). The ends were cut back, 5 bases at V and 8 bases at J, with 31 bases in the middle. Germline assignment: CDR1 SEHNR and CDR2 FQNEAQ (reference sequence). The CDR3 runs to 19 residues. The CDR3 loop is CASSDLEGGGRYRSDEQFF. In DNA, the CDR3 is TGTGCCAGCAGCGATCTCGAAGGAGGGGGAAGGTATCGGTCGGATGAGCAGTTCTTC.

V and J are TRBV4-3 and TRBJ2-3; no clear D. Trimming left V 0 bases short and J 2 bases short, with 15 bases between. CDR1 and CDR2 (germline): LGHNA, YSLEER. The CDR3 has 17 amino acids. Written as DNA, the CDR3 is TGCGCCAGCAGCCAAGATCTCGTTGACTTTTCCACAGATACGCAGTATTTT. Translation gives CASSQDLVDFSTDTQYF.

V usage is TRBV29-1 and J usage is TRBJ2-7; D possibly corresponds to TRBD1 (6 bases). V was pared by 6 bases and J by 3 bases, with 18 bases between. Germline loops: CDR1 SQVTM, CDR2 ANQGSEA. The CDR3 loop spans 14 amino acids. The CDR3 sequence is CSVNTGTPVYEQYF. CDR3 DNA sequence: TGCAGCGTAAACACCGGGACACCAGTCTACGAGCAGTACTTC.

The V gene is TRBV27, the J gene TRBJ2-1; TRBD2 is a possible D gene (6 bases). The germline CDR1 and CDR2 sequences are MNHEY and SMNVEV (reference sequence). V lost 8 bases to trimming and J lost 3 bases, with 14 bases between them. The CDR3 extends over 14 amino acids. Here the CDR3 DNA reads TGTGCCAGCCGTGGGGGGAGTTTCTACAATGAGCAGTTCTTC. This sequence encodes CASRGGSFYNEQFF.

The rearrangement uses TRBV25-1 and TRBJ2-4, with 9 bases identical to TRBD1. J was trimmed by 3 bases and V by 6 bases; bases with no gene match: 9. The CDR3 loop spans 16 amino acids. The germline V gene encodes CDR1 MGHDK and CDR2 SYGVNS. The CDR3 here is CASSAGQGRGKNIQYF. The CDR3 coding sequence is TGTGCCAGCAGCGCAGGACAGGGGAGAGGCAAAAACATTCAGTACTTC.

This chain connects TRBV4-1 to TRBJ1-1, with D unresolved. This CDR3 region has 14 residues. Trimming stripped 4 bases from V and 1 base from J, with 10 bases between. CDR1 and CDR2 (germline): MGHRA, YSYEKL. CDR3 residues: CASSPLTENTEAFF. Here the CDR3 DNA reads TGCGCCAGCAGCCCCCTGACCGAGAACACTGAAGCTTTCTTT.

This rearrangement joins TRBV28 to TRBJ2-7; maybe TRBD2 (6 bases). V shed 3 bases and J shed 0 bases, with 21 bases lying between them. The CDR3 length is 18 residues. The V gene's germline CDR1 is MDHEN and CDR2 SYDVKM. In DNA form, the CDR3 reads TGTGCCAGCAGTTTTGAGCCACTCACTAGCTCCAGCTCCTACGAGCAGTACTTC. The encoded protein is CASSFEPLTSSSSYEQYF. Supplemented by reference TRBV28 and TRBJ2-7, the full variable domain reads DVKVTQSSRYLVKRTGEKVFLECVQDMDHENMFWYRQDPGLGLRLIYFSYDVKMKEKGDIPEGYSVSREKKERFSLILESASTNQTSMYLCASSFEPLTSSSSYEQYFGPGTRLTVT.

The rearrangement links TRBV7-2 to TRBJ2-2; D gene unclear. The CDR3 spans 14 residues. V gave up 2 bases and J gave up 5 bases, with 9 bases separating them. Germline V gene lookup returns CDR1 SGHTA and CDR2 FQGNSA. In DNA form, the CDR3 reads TGTGCCAGCAGCTTACCCGTGGGGACCGGGGAGCTGTTTTTT. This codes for CASSLPVGTGELFF.

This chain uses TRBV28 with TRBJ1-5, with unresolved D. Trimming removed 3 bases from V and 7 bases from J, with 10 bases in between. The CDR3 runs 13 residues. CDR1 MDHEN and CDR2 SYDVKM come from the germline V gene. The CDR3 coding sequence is TGTGCCAGCAGTTTCCTCGGTGGACAGCCCCAGCATTTT. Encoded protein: CASSFLGGQPQHF.

CDR3 nucleotides: TGCGCCAGCAGCTCCGGGACTAGCGCTTACAATGAGCAGTTCTTC. Encoded protein: CASSSGTSAYNEQFF. The chain employs TRBV10-2 and TRBJ2-1, with 10 bases matching TRBD2. This CDR3 has 15 residues. J was trimmed by 4 bases and V by 6 bases; bases with no gene match: 6. Looked up from germline, CDR1 is WSHSY and CDR2 is SAAADI.

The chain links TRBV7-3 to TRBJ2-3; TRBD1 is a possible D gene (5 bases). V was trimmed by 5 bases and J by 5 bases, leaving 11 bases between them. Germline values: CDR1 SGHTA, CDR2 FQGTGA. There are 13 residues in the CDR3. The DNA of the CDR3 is TGTGCCAGCAGCCGAATAGGGGAAGATACGCAGTATTTT. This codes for CASSRIGEDTQYF.

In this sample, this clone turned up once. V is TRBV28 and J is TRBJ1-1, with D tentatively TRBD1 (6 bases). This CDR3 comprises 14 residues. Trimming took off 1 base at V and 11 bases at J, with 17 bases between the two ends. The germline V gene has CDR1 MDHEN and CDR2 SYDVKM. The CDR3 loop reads CASSLSFKGGEAFF. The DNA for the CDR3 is TGTGCCAGCAGTTTATCCTTCAAAGGGGGTGAGGCTTTCTTT. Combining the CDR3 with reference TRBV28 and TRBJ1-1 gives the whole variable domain DVKVTQSSRYLVKRTGEKVFLECVQDMDHENMFWYRQDPGLGLRLIYFSYDVKMKEKGDIPEGYSVSREKKERFSLILESASTNQTSMYLCASSLSFKGGEAFFGQGTRLTVV.

In DNA, the CDR3 is TGTGCCAGTAGTATCCACGAGACCTACGAGCAGTACTTC. It translates to CASSIHETYEQYF. J is TRBJ2-7 and V is TRBV19; no firm D call. CDR3 size: 13 residues. Trimming left V 3 bases short and J 2 bases short, with 8 bases between. Per germline, CDR1 LNHDA and CDR2 SQIVND (reference sequence).

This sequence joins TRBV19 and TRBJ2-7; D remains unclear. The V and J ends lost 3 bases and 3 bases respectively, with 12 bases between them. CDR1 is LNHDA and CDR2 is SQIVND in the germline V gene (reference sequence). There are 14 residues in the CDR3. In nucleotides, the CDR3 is TGTGCCAGTAGTATGGGTGGGGAAGGCTACGAGCAGTACTTC. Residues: CASSMGGEGYEQYF.

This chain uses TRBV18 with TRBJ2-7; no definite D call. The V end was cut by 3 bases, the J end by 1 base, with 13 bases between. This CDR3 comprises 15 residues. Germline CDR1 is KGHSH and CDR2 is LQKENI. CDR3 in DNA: TGTGCCAGCTCACCCCGGAGTGGGGAATCCTACGAGCAGTACTTC. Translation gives CASSPRSGESYEQYF.

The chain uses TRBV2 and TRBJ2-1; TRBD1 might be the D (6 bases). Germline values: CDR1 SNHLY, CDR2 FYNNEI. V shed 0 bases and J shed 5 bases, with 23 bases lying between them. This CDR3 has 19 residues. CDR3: CASSEAPDRIKEANNEQFF. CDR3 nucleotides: TGTGCCAGCAGTGAAGCACCGGACAGAATCAAAGAAGCTAACAATGAGCAGTTCTTC.

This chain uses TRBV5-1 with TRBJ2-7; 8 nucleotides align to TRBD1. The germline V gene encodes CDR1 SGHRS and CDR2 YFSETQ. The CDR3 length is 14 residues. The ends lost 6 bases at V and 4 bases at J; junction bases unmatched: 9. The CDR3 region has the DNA TGCGCCAGCAAGCCCCGGACAGGGAGGTACGAGCAGTACTTC. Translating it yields CASKPRTGRYEQYF.

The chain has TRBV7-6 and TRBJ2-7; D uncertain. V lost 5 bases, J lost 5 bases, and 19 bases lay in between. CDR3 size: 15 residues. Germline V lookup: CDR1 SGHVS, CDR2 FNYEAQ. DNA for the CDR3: TGTGCCAGCAGCCTCGGCGGTGGTTTCTTCAACGAGCAGTACTTC. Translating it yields CASSLGGGFFNEQYF. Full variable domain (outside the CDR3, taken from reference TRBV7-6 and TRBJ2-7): GAGVSQSPRYKVTKRGQDVALRCDPISGHVSLYWYRQALGQGPEFLTYFNYEAQQDKSGLPNDRFSAERPEGSISTLTIQRTEQRDSAMYRCASSLGGGFFNEQYFGPGTRLTVT.

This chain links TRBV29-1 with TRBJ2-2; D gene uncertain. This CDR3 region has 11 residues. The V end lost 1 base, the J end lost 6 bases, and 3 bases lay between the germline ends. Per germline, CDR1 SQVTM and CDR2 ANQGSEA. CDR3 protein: CSVEGSGELFF. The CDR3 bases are TGCAGCGTTGAAGGATCCGGGGAGCTGTTTTTT.

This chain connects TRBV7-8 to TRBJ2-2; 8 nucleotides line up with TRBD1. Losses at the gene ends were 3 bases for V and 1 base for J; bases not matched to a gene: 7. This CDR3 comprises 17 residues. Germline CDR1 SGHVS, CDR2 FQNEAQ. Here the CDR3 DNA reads TGTGCCAGCAGCTTCCCCGGACAGGGACTGAACACCGGGGAGCTGTTTTTT. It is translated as CASSFPGQGLNTGELFF.

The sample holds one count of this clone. The DNA for the CDR3 is TGTGCCAGCAGTTCAACAATGGGACTAGCGGGAGGGCCGGGTGTCGAGCAGTACTTC. It yields the protein CASSSTMGLAGGPGVEQYF. The J gene is TRBJ2-7, the V gene TRBV7-9, with 16 bases that match TRBD2. The ends lost 6 bases at V and 6 bases at J; junction bases unmatched: 17. Germline V gene sequence: CDR1 SEHNR, CDR2 FQNEAQ (reference sequence). The CDR3 runs to 19 residues. The full variable domain, completed using reference TRBV7-9 and TRBJ2-7, is DTGVSQNPRHKITKRGQNVTFRCDPISEHNRLYWYRQTLGQGPEFLTYFQNEAQLEKSRLLSDRFSAERPKGSFSTLEIQRTEQGDSAMYLCASSSTMGLAGGPGVEQYFGPGTRLTVT.

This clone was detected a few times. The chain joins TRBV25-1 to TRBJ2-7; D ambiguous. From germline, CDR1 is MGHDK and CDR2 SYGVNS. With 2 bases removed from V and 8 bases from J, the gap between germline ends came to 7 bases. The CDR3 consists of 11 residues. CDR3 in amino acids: CASSEGSQQYF. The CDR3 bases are TGTGCCAGCAGTGAAGGTTCGCAGCAGTACTTC.

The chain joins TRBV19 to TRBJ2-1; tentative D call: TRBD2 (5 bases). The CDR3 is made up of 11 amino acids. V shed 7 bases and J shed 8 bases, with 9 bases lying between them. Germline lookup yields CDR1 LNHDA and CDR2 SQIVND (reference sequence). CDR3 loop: CASNQEDEQFF. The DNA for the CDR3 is TGTGCCAGTAATCAGGAGGATGAGCAGTTCTTC.

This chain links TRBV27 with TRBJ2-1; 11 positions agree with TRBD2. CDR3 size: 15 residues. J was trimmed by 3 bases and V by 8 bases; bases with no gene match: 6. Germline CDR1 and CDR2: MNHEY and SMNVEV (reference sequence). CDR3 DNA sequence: TGTGCCAGCCGACCCCTAGCGGGAGGCTACAATGAGCAGTTCTTC. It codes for CASRPLAGGYNEQFF.

The CDR3 region has the DNA TGTGCCAGCAGTTATCGGGACGTCTACAATGAGCAGTTCTTC. Its protein is CASSYRDVYNEQFF. The chain carries TRBV27 and TRBJ2-1, with D perhaps given as TRBD1 or TRBD2 (5 bases each). This CDR3 spans 14 amino acids. V was trimmed by 4 bases and J by 3 bases, leaving 10 bases between them. Germline lookup yields CDR1 MNHEY and CDR2 SMNVEV (reference sequence).